The 28 T cell receptor beta chains listed next were all sequenced from one sample in a study of OX40 agonist ivuxolimab in advanced cancers. Libraries were prepared by immunoSEQ multiplex PCR; TCRdb keeps only in-frame clonotypes and omits some of them. The sample lists 70,000 to 90,000 clones, under 95% seen once, with roughly 8.9% in the top ten. Here the sequenced sample was CD4+ or CD8+ T cells sorted from blood, taken in a trial of the OX40 agonist ivuxolimab. These receptors came from an adult with an advanced solid tumor such as melanoma, head and neck, liver or kidney cancer.

This rearrangement joins TRBV7-6 to TRBJ2-3; 11 positions match TRBD2. The length of the CDR3 is 17 residues. The V and J ends lost 3 bases and 5 bases, in that order; junction bases with no gene match: 10. Looked up from germline, CDR1 is SGHVS and CDR2 is FNYEAQ. CDR3 sequence: CASSLGVAGGLLDTQYF. The CDR3 DNA sequence: TGTGCCAGCAGCTTGGGAGTAGCGGGGGGGCTTTTAGATACGCAGTATTTT.

This clone was observed a single time. This chain links TRBV30 with TRBJ2-3; D might be TRBD2 (5 bases). Germline-derived CDR1 and CDR2 are GTSNPN and SVGIG (reference sequence). V lost 4 bases and J 4 bases, leaving 15 bases between the germline ends. The CDR3 has 14 amino acids. The CDR3 nucleotides read TGTGCCTGGACCCCTTCTAGCCGCGCAGATACGCAGTATTTT. Residues: CAWTPSSRADTQYF.

The V and J genes are TRBV6-5 and TRBJ2-3; D is unclear. Germline V gene data show CDR1 as MNHEY and CDR2 as SVGAGI. The germline V and J ends were trimmed by 8 bases and 0 bases, with 6 bases remaining between them. CDR3 length: 12 amino acids. The CDR3 DNA sequence: TGTGCCAGCTCAGCGAGCACAGATACGCAGTATTTT. This translates into CASSASTDTQYF.

CDR3 sequence reads: CASSLRVETQYF. The CDR3 DNA reads TGTGCCAGCAGTCTCAGGGTTGAGACCCAGTACTTC. The J gene is TRBJ2-5, the V gene TRBV28, with a possible D match to TRBD1 (5 bases). Germline V gene lookup returns CDR1 MDHEN and CDR2 SYDVKM. V was cut by 5 bases and J by 5 bases, with 9 bases left in between. This CDR3 spans 12 amino acids.

V usage is TRBV19 and J usage is TRBJ2-3, with D perhaps matching TRBD1 or TRBD2 (6 bases each). Germline CDR1 LNHDA, CDR2 SQIVND (reference sequence). V lost 2 bases and J lost 2, with 23 bases in between. The CDR3 spans 19 residues. In DNA form, the CDR3 reads TGTGCCAGTAGTATATCTAGAGGGGGGAGTTTTGGTAACACAGATACGCAGTATTTT. Residues: CASSISRGGSFGNTDTQYF.

The V gene is TRBV25-1, the J gene TRBJ2-3; TRBD1 agrees at 8 bases. Germline trimming cut 2 bases from V and 4 bases from J; bases unmatched to any gene: 2. Germline V gives CDR1 MGHDK, CDR2 SYGVNS. The length of the CDR3 is 14 residues. CDR3 loop: CASSEGQGPDTQYF. In DNA form, the CDR3 reads TGTGCCAGCAGTGAAGGACAGGGCCCAGATACGCAGTATTTT.

The gene calls are TRBV7-8 and TRBJ2-3; D gene uncertain. V lost 1 base and J 2 bases, leaving 7 bases between the germline ends. Germline CDR1 SGHVS, CDR2 FQNEAQ. The CDR3 consists of 14 residues. The CDR3: CASSLVPTTDTQYF. The DNA for the CDR3 is TGTGCCAGCAGCTTAGTTCCTACCACAGATACGCAGTATTTT.

V gene TRBV6-5 combines with J gene TRBJ2-1; D call uncertain. The CDR3 spans 15 residues. The V gene lost 1 base and the J gene lost 5 bases, with 12 bases spanning the gap. Germline CDR1 and CDR2: MNHEY and SVGAGI. The CDR3 reads CASSYFRTPDNEQFF. As DNA, the CDR3 is TGTGCCAGCAGTTACTTCCGAACCCCCGACAATGAGCAGTTCTTC.

This rearrangement joins TRBV5-1 to TRBJ1-5; perhaps TRBD1 as D (6 bases). Trimming took off 2 bases at V and 8 bases at J, with 26 bases between the two ends. The germline CDR1 and CDR2 sequences are SGHRS and YFSETQ. The CDR3 contains 18 residues. CDR3 loop: CASSFFLPVGQGYEPQHF. DNA for the CDR3: TGCGCCAGCAGCTTCTTTCTCCCGGTCGGGCAGGGGTATGAGCCCCAGCATTTT.

The chain couples TRBV4-3 to TRBJ1-3; weak D call: TRBD1 (5 bases). Per the germline V gene, CDR1 is LGHNA and CDR2 is YSLEER. The CDR3 loop spans 16 amino acids. V was trimmed by 4 bases and J by 7 bases, leaving 20 bases between them. The CDR3 coding sequence is TGCGCCAGCAGCCCCGGTGGGGGAGGCTTAGCCAACACCATATATTTT. Its protein is CASSPGGGGLANTIYF.

The chain combines TRBV4-1 with TRBJ1-5; no clear D gene. Trimming removed 2 bases at V and 7 bases at J, with 9 bases between. CDR1 is MGHRA and CDR2 is YSYEKL in the germline V gene. CDR3 size: 13 residues. For the CDR3, the DNA is TGCGCCAGCAGCCAATATATAGGACAGCCCCAGCATTTT. Its protein product is CASSQYIGQPQHF.

A single count supports this clone. This rearrangement joins TRBV12-5 to TRBJ2-3, with 15 bases aligning to TRBD2. This CDR3 contains 22 residues. Germline CDR1 reads LGHNT; CDR2 reads FRNRAP. The trim removed 0 bases at V and 7 bases at J, leaving 20 bases unmatched. The CDR3, as DNA: TGTGCTAGTGGTTTGGTACTCTCCAACGGGACTAGCGGGAGGACGCCCCCAAATACGCAGTATTTT. Amino acid sequence: CASGLVLSNGTSGRTPPNTQYF.

J is TRBJ2-1 and V is TRBV4-3; 7 nucleotides line up with TRBD2. The CDR3 is 16 residues long. Looked up from germline, CDR1 is LGHNA and CDR2 is YSLEER. J lost 2 bases, V lost 2 bases, and 6 bases had no gene match. The CDR3 nucleotides read TGCGCCAGCAGCCAATCGCGGGGGTTCACCTACAATGAGCAGTTCTTC. Amino acid sequence: CASSQSRGFTYNEQFF.

V usage is TRBV2 and J usage is TRBJ2-1; 10 nucleotides line up with TRBD2. V shed 2 bases and J 4 bases; nucleotides not matched to a gene: 8. Germline CDR1 reads SNHLY; CDR2 reads FYNNEI. The CDR3 sequence is 17 residues long. The CDR3: CASSEHRTSGQYNEQFF. CDR3 sequence (DNA): TGTGCCAGCAGTGAACACAGGACTAGCGGCCAGTACAATGAGCAGTTCTTC.

The chain recombines TRBV4-1 with TRBJ1-2; D is unresolved. V lost 1 base and J lost 4, with 10 bases in between. This CDR3 spans 14 amino acids. Per the germline V gene, CDR1 is MGHRA and CDR2 is YSYEKL. CDR3: CASSQGQRSYGYTF. The CDR3 DNA reads TGCGCCAGCAGCCAAGGTCAGAGAAGCTATGGCTACACCTTC.

This clone was seen once. The V gene is TRBV2, the J gene TRBJ1-5; 12 bases agree with TRBD1. Germline CDR1 is SNHLY and CDR2 is FYNNEI. Trimming removed 7 bases from V and 7 bases from J; junction bases left unmatched: 11. The CDR3 runs 16 residues. In DNA, the CDR3 is TGTGCCAGCACGGGACAGGGGGCGCGCGGTGAACAGCCCCAGCATTTT. Protein: CASTGQGARGEQPQHF.

The chain carries TRBV23-1 and TRBJ1-3, with 7 bases fitting TRBD1. TRBV23-1 is designated an ORF whose function remains uncertain. The CDR3 has 15 amino acids. Losses at the gene ends were 2 bases for V and 1 base for J; bases not matched to a gene: 2. The CDR3 is CASSQDRESGNTIYF. CDR3 nucleotide sequence: TGCGCCAGCAGTCAAGACAGGGAGTCTGGAAACACCATATATTTT.

The CDR3 DNA reads as TGTGCCTGGACCCCTAGCGGGTCCGCCGGGGAGCTGTTTTTT. It yields the protein CAWTPSGSAGELFF. The V call is TRBV30, the J call TRBJ2-2; 8 positions agree with TRBD2. Germline V CDR1 and CDR2: GTSNPN, SVGIG (reference sequence). V shed 4 bases and J 6 bases; nucleotides not matched to a gene: 7. CDR3 length: 14 amino acids.

This clone has a handful of counts. The chain links TRBV9 to TRBJ2-4, with 8 bases fitting TRBD2. J gave up 6 bases and V 4 bases, and 15 bases lay outside the gene matches. Germline V gives CDR1 SGDLS, CDR2 YYNGEE. The CDR3 is 17 residues long. The CDR3 sequence is CASSPETGGRYRNIQYF. In DNA, the CDR3 is TGTGCCAGCAGCCCAGAAACGGGGGGGAGGTATAGAAACATTCAGTACTTC. Supplemented by reference TRBV9 and TRBJ2-4, the full variable domain reads DSGVTQTPKHLITATGQRVTLRCSPRSGDLSVYWYQQSLDQGLQFLIQYYNGEERAKGNILERFSAQQFPDLHSELNLSSLELGDSALYFCASSPETGGRYRNIQYFGAGTRLSVL.

The rearrangement joins TRBV19 to TRBJ2-1; 12 nucleotides match TRBD2. The J segment lost 4 bases and the V segment lost 7 bases, leaving 8 bases of the junction unmatched. This CDR3 spans 16 amino acids. Germline CDR1 and CDR2: LNHDA and SQIVND (reference sequence). Written as DNA, the CDR3 is TGTGCCAGTATTCCGACTAGCGGGAGACCATACAATGAGCAGTTCTTC. Its protein is CASIPTSGRPYNEQFF.

The J gene is TRBJ2-3, the V gene TRBV28; 10 bases line up with TRBD2. The CDR3 sequence is 15 residues long. V lost 7 bases to trimming and J lost 4 bases; unmatched junction nucleotides: 8. Germline CDR1 MDHEN, CDR2 SYDVKM. CDR3 protein: CASNPSGGAPDTQYF. In DNA form, the CDR3 reads TGTGCCAGCAATCCCAGCGGGGGGGCCCCAGATACGCAGTATTTT. Looking up the rest from reference TRBV28 and TRBJ2-3 gives the full variable domain: DVKVTQSSRYLVKRTGEKVFLECVQDMDHENMFWYRQDPGLGLRLIYFSYDVKMKEKGDIPEGYSVSREKKERFSLILESASTNQTSMYLCASNPSGGAPDTQYFGPGTRLTVL.

The DNA for the CDR3 is TGCGCCAGCAGCCAAGATCCCCCCTCGTCTTGGGCCTACGAGCAGTACTTC. Its protein is CASSQDPPSSWAYEQYF. The J gene is TRBJ2-7, the V gene TRBV4-3, with D unclear. Germline V gene data show CDR1 as LGHNA and CDR2 as YSLEER. The CDR3 totals 17 residues. The V end was cut by 0 bases, the J end by 2 bases, with 17 bases between.

The chain combines TRBV28 with TRBJ2-2; TRBD2 matches at 12 bases. Germline V gene lookup returns CDR1 MDHEN and CDR2 SYDVKM. V trimming: 3 bases; J trimming: 4 bases; junction bases outside the gene matches: 6. There are 17 residues in the CDR3. The DNA of the CDR3 is TGTGCCAGCAGTTTCCCTAGCGGGGGGGCGAGCACCGGGGAGCTGTTTTTT. Translated, it gives CASSFPSGGASTGELFF.

The V gene is TRBV30, the J gene TRBJ1-2, with 8 bases fitting TRBD1. The CDR3 totals 15 residues. The germline CDR1 and CDR2 sequences are GTSNPN and SVGIG (reference sequence). Trimming took 6 bases from V and 2 from J; bases not matched to a gene: 11. This chain's CDR3 is CACFQGAGGNYGYTF. DNA for the CDR3: TGTGCCTGTTTTCAGGGGGCCGGAGGGAACTATGGCTACACCTTC.

The chain recombines TRBV29-1 with TRBJ2-1, with 7 bases identical to TRBD1. Trimming cost V 7 bases and J 5 bases; bases outside gene matches: 5. In germline, CDR1 is SQVTM, CDR2 ANQGSEA. The CDR3 is 12 residues long. Here the CDR3 reads CSATTGHNEQFF. DNA for the CDR3: TGCAGCGCAACGACAGGGCACAATGAGCAGTTCTTC.

This CDR3 reads CASSYTGSNQPQHF. The CDR3 coding sequence is TGTGCCAGCAGCTATACAGGGAGCAATCAGCCCCAGCATTTT. The chain combines TRBV25-1 with TRBJ1-5, with TRBD1 as a possible D gene (6 bases). The CDR3 sequence is 14 residues long. CDR1 is MGHDK, CDR2 SYGVNS, per germline. V was trimmed by 6 bases and J by 1 base, leaving 10 bases between them. Based on the CDR3 plus reference TRBV25-1 and TRBJ1-5, the full variable domain is EADIYQTPRYLVIGTGKKITLECSQTMGHDKMYWYQQDPGMELHLIHYSYGVNSTEKGDLSSESTVSRIRTEHFPLTLESARPSHTSQYLCASSYTGSNQPQHFGDGTRLSIL.

Only a few counts were recorded for this clone. V gene TRBV27 combines with J gene TRBJ1-4; D call uncertain. Looked up from germline, CDR1 is MNHEY and CDR2 is SMNVEV (reference sequence). V lost 5 bases and J 7 bases, leaving 11 bases between the germline ends. The CDR3 sequence is 13 residues long. CDR3: CASSDEGSEKLFF. CDR3 in DNA: TGTGCCAGCAGTGATGAAGGGAGTGAAAAACTGTTTTTT.

The chain links TRBV2 to TRBJ2-7; D not resolved. Trimming took off 5 bases at V and 3 bases at J, with 11 bases between the two ends. This CDR3 is built from 13 residues. Germline V CDR1 and CDR2: SNHLY, FYNNEI. In DNA form, the CDR3 reads TGTGCCAGCAGTTTCGGCGTTGGCTACGAGCAGTACGTC. Residues: CASSFGVGYEQYV.